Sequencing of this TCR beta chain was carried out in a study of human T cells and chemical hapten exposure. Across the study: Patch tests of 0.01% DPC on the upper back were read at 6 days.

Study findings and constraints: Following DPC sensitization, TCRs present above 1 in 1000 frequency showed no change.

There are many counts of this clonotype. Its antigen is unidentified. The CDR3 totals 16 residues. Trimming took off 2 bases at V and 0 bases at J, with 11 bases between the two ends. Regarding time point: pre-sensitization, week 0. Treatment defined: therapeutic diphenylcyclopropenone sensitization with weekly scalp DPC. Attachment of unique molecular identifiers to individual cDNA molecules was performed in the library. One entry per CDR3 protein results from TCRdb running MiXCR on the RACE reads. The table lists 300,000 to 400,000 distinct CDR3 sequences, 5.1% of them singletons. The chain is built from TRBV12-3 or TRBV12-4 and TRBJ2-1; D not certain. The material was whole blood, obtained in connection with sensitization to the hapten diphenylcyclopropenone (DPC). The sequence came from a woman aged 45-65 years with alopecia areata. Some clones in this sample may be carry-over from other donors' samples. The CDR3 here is CASSLRPGSSYNEQFF. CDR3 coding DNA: TGTGCCAGCAGTTTAAGGCCCGGAAGCTCCTACAATGAGCAGTTCTTC.